These T cell receptor beta chains were read from a single sample in a study of blood T cells in healthy people across ages. One entry per CDR3 protein results from TCRdb running MiXCR on the 5' RACE reads. The sample lists 1.5 million to 2 million distinct CDR3 sequences, 25% to 30% occurring once. Sequencing used blood. These receptors came from a woman in her twenties or thirties in good health. Each CDR3 is given with its conserved first and last residue. D genes are given only for firm matches. Clone sizes are given selectively: once, few, many, or a class where the clone is expanded.

clone_size j_call v_call d_call cdr3_nt cdr3_aa
- TRBJ1-1 TRBV10-3 - TGTGCCATCAGTGAGATGGAGAAGAACACTGAAGCTTTCTTT CAISEMEKNTEAFF
- TRBJ2-7 TRBV12-3/TRBV12-4 - TGTGCCAGCAGTCCGCGCAGGGGTCTTCGCTACGAGCAGTACTTC CASSPRRGLRYEQYF
once TRBJ2-6 TRBV27 - TGTGCCAGCAGCCCGCGGACCCGCTCTGGGGCCAACGTCCTGACTTTC CASSPRTRSGANVLTF
many TRBJ2-6 TRBV5-6 - TGTGCCAGCAGCTTATACAGGCTAGGAGGGGCCAACGTCCTGACTTTC CASSLYRLGGANVLTF
many TRBJ2-7 TRBV7-7 - TGTGCCAGCAGTCCGGACGGAATCTACGAGCAGTACTTC CASSPDGIYEQYF
few TRBJ2-6 TRBV3-1 TRBD1 TGTGCCAGCAGCCACACAGGGGGTTGGGAGACTACGACTGGGGCCAACGTCCTGACTTTC CASSHTGGWETTTGANVLTF
many TRBJ2-7 TRBV6-5 - TGTGCCAGCAGTTACGCGGGCCCAGGAACCTACGAGCAGTACTTC CASSYAGPGTYEQYF
few TRBJ2-3 TRBV19 TRBD2 TGTGCCAGTAGGGTCGGACTAGCGGGAACAGATACGCAGTATTTT CASRVGLAGTDTQYF
- TRBJ1-2 TRBV7-2 - TGTGCCAGCAGCCCCAGCCCACAGGACTATGGCTACACCTTC CASSPSPQDYGYTF
few TRBJ2-3 TRBV5-1 TRBD1 TGCGCCAGCAGATTAGGGACAGAGACAGATACGCAGTATTTT CASRLGTETDTQYF
many TRBJ2-4 TRBV29-1 - TGCAGCGCCACAGGGTGGTCCAAAAACATTCAGTACTTC CSATGWSKNIQYF
few TRBJ2-1 TRBV6-5 - TGTGCCAGCAGTTCCACCCGGGGGAGCTCCTACAATGAGCAGTTCTTC CASSSTRGSSYNEQFF
few TRBJ2-1 TRBV18 TRBD2 TGTGCCAGCTCAACGGGAGGGACTAGCGGGGTTGATGAGCAGTTCTTC CASSTGGTSGVDEQFF
- TRBJ2-1 TRBV3-1 TRBD2 TGTGCCAGCAGCCACGGGACTAGCGGGGGCAATGGGCAGTTCTTC CASSHGTSGGNGQFF
- TRBJ1-1 TRBV7-2 TRBD1 TGTGCCAGCAGCTTTTTACAGGGGGCAGCGGCTTTCTTT CASSFLQGAAAFF
few TRBJ2-5 TRBV6-6 - TGTGCCAGCAGGCCCACCAACTTGAAGACCCAGTACTTC CASRPTNLKTQYF